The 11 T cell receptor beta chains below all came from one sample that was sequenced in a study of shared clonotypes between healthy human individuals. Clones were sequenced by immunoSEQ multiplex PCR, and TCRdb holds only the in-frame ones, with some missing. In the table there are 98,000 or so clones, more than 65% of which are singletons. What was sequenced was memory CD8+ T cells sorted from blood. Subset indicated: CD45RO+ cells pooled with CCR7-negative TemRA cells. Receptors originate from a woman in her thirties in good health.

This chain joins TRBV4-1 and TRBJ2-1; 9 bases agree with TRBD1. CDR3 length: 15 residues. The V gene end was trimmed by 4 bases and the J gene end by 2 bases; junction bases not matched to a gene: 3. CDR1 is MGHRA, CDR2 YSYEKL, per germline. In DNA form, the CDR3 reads TGCGCCAGCAGCCCCGGACAGGGGCCCTACAATGAGCAGTTCTTC. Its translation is CASSPGQGPYNEQFF.

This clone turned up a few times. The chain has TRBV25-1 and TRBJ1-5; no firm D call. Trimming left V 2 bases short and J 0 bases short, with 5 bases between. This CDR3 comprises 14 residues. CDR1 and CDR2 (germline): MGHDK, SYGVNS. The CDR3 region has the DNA TGTGCCAGCAGTGAAGCGGATAGCAATCAGCCCCAGCATTTT. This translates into CASSEADSNQPQHF.

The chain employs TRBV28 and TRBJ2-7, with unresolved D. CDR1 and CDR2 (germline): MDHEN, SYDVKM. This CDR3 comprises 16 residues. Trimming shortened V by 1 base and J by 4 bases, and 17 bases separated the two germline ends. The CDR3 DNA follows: TGTGCCAGCAGTTTATTGGACCCAACTAACGAATACGAGCAGTACTTC. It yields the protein CASSLLDPTNEYEQYF.

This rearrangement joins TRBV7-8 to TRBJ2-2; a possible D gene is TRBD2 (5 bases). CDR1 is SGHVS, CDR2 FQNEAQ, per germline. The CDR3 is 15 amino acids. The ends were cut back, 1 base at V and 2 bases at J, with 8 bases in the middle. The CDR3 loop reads CASSLEGVNTGELFF. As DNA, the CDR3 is TGTGCCAGCAGCTTAGAGGGAGTCAACACCGGGGAGCTGTTTTTT.

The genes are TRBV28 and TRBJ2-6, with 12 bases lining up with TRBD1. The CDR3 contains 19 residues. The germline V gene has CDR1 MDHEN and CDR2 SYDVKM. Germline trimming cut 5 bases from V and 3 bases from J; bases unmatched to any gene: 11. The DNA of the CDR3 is TGTGCCAGCAGTGCCCCCCCGGGACAGGGGGCTTATGGGGCCAACGTCCTGACTTTC. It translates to CASSAPPGQGAYGANVLTF.

The CDR3 DNA sequence: TGTGCCAGCTCACCACGGCAGGGCCTCACAGATACGCAGTATTTT. It translates to CASSPRQGLTDTQYF. V usage is TRBV18 and J usage is TRBJ2-3, with TRBD1 as a possible D gene (5 bases). Per germline, CDR1 KGHSH and CDR2 LQKENI. This CDR3 has 15 residues. Trimming left V 1 base short and J 2 bases short, with 10 bases between.

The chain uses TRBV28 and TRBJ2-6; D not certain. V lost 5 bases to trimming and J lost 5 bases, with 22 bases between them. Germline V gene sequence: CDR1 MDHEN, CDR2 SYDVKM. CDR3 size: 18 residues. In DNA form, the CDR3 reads TGTGCCAGCAGTACTATGAATCCTACACAAAGTCGGGCCAACGTCCTGACTTTC. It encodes CASSTMNPTQSRANVLTF.

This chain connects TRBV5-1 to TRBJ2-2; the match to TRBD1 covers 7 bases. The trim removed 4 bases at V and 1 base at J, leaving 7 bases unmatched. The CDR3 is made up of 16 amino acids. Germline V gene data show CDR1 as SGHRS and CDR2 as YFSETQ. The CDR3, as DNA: TGCGCCAGCAGCCGGTCCGGGACAGAGAACACCGGGGAGCTGTTTTTT. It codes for CASSRSGTENTGELFF. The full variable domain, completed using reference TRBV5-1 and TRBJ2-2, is KAGVTQTPRYLIKTRGQQVTLSCSPISGHRSVSWYQQTPGQGLQFLFEYFSETQRNKGNFPGRFSGRQFSNSRSEMNVSTLELGDSALYLCASSRSGTENTGELFFGEGSRLTVL.

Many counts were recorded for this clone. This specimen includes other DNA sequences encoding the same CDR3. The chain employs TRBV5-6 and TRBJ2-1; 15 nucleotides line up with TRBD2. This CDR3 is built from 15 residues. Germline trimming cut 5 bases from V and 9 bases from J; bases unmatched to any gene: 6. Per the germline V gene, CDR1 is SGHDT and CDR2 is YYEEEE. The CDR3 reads CASRTGLAGGSEQFF. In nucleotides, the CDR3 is TGTGCCAGCAGAACGGGACTAGCGGGAGGCAGTGAGCAGTTCTTC.

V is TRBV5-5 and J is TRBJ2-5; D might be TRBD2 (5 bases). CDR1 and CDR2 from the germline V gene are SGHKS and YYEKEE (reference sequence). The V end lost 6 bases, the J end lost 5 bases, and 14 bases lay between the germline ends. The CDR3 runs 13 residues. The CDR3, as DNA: TGTGCCAGCAACCTAGGGAGAGGGGAGACCCAGTACTTC. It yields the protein CASNLGRGETQYF.

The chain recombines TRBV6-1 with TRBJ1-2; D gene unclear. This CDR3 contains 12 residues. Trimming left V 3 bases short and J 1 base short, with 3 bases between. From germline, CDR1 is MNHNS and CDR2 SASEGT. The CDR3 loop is CASSDGNYGYTF. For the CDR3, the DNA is TGTGCCAGCAGTGACGGTAACTATGGCTACACCTTC.